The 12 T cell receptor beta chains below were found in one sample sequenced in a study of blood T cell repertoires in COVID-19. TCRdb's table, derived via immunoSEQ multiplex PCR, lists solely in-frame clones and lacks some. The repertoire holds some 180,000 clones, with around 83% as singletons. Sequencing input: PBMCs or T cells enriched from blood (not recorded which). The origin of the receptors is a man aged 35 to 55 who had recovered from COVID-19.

For the CDR3, the DNA is TGTGCCAGCAGTCCAGGCAGGGGCGGCTATGGCTACACCTTC. Its translation is CASSPGRGGYGYTF. The chain joins TRBV3-1 (or the pseudogene TRBV3-2) to TRBJ1-2; maybe TRBD1 (6 bases). Trimming left V 6 bases short and J 4 bases short, with 15 bases between. CDR3 length equals 14 residues. Germline V CDR1 and CDR2: LGHDT, YNNKEL (reference sequence).

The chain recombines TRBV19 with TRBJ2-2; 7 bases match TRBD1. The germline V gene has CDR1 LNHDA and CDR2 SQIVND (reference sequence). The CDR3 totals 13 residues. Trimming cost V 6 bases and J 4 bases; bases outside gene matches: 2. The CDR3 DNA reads TGTGCCAGTAGATACAGGGGCACCGGGGAGCTGTTTTTT. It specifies CASRYRGTGELFF.

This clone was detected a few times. The CDR3 region is CASSILFMNTEAFF. Here the CDR3 DNA reads TGTGCCAGTAGTATTTTGTTCATGAACACTGAAGCTTTCTTT. The V and J genes are TRBV19 and TRBJ1-1; unclear D gene. The length of the CDR3 is 14 residues. The V gene's germline CDR1 is LNHDA and CDR2 SQIVND (reference sequence). Trimming shortened V by 3 bases and J by 0 bases, and 8 bases separated the two germline ends.

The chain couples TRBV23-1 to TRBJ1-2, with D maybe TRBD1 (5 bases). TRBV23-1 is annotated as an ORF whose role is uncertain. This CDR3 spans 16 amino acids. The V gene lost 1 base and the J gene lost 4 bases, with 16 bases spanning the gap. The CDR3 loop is CASSQLVPGLTYGYTF. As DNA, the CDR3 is TGCGCCAGCAGTCAATTGGTCCCGGGACTGACCTATGGCTACACCTTC.

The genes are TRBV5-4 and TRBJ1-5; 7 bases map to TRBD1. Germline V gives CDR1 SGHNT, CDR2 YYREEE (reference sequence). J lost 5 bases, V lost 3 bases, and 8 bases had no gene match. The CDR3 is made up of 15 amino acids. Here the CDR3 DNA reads TGTGCCAGCAGCTGGGAAGACAGGGTTTATCAGCCCCAGCATTTT. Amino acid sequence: CASSWEDRVYQPQHF.

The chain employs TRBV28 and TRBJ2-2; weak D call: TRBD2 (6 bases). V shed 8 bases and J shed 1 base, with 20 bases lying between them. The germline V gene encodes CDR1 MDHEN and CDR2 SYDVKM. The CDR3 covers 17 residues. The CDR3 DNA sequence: TGTGCCAGCCTACCCGGGGGACTTATACAGAACACCGGGGAGCTGTTTTTT. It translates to CASLPGGLIQNTGELFF.

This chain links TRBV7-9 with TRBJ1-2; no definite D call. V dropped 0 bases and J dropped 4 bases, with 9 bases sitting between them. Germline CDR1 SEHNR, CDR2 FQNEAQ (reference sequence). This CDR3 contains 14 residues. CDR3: CASSLANSGYGYTF. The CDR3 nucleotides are TGTGCCAGCAGCTTAGCAAACAGCGGCTATGGCTACACCTTC.

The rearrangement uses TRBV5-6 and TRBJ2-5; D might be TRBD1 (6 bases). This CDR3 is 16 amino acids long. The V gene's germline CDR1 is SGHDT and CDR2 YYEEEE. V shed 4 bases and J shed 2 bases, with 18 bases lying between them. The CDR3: CASSLVGQSIQETQYF. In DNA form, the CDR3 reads TGTGCCAGCAGCCTTGTAGGACAGAGCATTCAAGAGACCCAGTACTTC.

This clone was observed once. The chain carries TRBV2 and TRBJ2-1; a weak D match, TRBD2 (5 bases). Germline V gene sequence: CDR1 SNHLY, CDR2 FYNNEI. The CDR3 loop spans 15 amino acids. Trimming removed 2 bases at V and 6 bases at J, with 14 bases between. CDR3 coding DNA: TGTGCCAGCAGTGAAAGCGGACTGCTAACCAATGAGCAGTTCTTC. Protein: CASSESGLLTNEQFF.

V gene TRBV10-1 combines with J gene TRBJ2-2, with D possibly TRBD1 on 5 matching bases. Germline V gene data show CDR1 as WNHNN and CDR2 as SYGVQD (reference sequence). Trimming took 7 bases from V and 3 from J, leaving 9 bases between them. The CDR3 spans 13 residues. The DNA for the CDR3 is TGCGCCAGCACCGACAGTTACACCGGGGAGCTGTTTTTT. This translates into CASTDSYTGELFF.

CDR3 sequence: CASSVLGVNEQFF. CDR3 sequence (DNA): TGTGCCAGTAGCGTCCTCGGGGTTAATGAGCAGTTCTTC. The V gene is TRBV19, the J gene TRBJ2-1, with a weak D call TRBD2 (5 bases). Trimming pared 6 bases from V and 7 bases from J, leaving 13 bases between. This CDR3 region has 13 residues. CDR1 LNHDA and CDR2 SQIVND come from the germline V gene (reference sequence).

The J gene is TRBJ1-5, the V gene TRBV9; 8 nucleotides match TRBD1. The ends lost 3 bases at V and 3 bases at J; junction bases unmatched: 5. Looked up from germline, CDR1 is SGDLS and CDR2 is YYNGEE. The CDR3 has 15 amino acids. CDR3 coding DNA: TGTGCCAGCAGCGGGACAGGGCGGGACAATCAGCCCCAGCATTTT. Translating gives CASSGTGRDNQPQHF.